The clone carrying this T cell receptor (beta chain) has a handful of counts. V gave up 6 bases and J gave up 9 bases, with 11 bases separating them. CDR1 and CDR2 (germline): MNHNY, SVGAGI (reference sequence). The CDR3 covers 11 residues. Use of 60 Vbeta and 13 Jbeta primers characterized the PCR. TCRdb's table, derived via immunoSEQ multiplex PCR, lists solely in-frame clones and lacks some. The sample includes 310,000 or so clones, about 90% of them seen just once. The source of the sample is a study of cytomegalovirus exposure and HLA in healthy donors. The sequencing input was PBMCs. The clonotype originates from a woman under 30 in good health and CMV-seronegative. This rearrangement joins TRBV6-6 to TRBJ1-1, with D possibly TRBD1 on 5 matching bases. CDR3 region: CASSPRGKAFF. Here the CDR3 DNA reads TGTGCCAGCAGCCCCCGGGGGAAAGCTTTCTTT.